This TCR beta chain was captured in a study of shared clonotypes between healthy human individuals. Study observations and caveats: Only blood was sampled; tissue repertoires likely differ.

About this clone itself: What it binds is not known.

The method was immunoSEQ multiplex PCR; TCRdb's version includes in-frame clones alone and lacks a portion of them. This table holds about 110,000 clones, about 72% found once. This CDR3 comprises 13 residues. Per the germline V gene, CDR1 is MGHDK and CDR2 is SYGVNS. V lost 6 bases and J lost 10; bases outside the gene matches: 6. This clonotype originated in a woman younger than 45 in good health. V is TRBV25-1 and J is TRBJ1-4, with 9 bases identical to TRBD1. Sequencing was carried out using memory CD8+ T cells sorted from blood. The subset: CD45RO+ cells pooled with CCR7-negative TemRA cells. For the CDR3, the DNA is TGTGCCAGCAGCGGGGACAGGGACCGAAAACTGTTTTTT. Residues: CASSGDRDRKLFF.